The present TCR beta chain was sequenced within a study of blood T cell repertoires in COVID-19. Study details: Spain, Italy and the United States supplied samples that represented acute and convalescent COVID-19. T cells, B-cell-depleted T cells, or PBMCs supplied cDNA or gDNA.

This CDR3 is 17 amino acids long. The authors' processing: Researchers report that nucleated cell counts were estimated from reference gene primer amplification. Sequenced by immunoSEQ multiplex PCR; TCRdb stores in-frame clones only, minus some. That table supplies the V and J calls and clone size; D and trimming were determined from the DNA. This table holds approximately 250,000 clones, approximately 81% found once. The sequenced sample consisted of peripheral blood. This receptor was identified in a man aged 60 to 69 with acute or convalescent COVID-19. V and J are TRBV21-1 and TRBJ2-1; the table gives TRBD2 as D, unverified against the DNA. TRBV21-1 is a recognized pseudogene. In DNA form, the CDR3 reads TGTGCCAGCAGGGTCCCGTTTGGGGGAGGGCTACACAATGAGCAGTTCTTC. It is translated as CASRVPFGGGLHNEQFF.